This T cell receptor beta chain emerged from a study of cytomegalovirus exposure and HLA in healthy donors (dated by TCRdb to about 2017). With regard to the full study: In an earlier analysis of some 610 of the donors, 250 to 350 Gb of sequence data and some 120 million unique TCR beta sequences from 150 million to 200 million T cells were reported. An early release covering roughly 580 HLA-typed donors comprised about 290 gigabases of sequencing data and about 90 million unique TCR sequences. Among the roughly 410 genotyped donors, more than 70% belonged to the genetic ancestry cluster associated with self-reported Caucasian donors. The aim of the study was to test whether cataloging public T cell receptors could identify signatures of past pathogen exposure. The study profiled the T cell repertoires of around 700 subjects by immunosequencing and related them to cytomegalovirus serostatus. A separate validation cohort of 90 to 150 different subjects was used in addition to the roughly 700-subject first cohort. The study combined high-throughput TCR immunosequencing, statistical association of individual TCRs with disease status, and machine learning to predict cytomegalovirus infection status. A later analysis re-analyzed previously published TCR beta repertoires from 650 to 800 donors and added high-resolution HLA genotyping to study TCR occurrence patterns. Rather than drawing on any new phenotypic data, the later analysis identified candidate immune exposures from TCR beta sequences and the way those sequences occurred across donors. To decide whether each TCR beta V gene segment behaved as functional or pseudogenic, an earlier analysis of 587 of the donors relied on high-throughput TCR beta sequencing. Donor age, sex, ethnicity and CMV serostatus were collected together with the repertoire data. A later genetic analysis used genome-wide SNP genotypes for about 60% of the roughly 700 donors, treating that subset as a discovery cohort. Every repertoire in the discovery cohort had been generated on one and the same sequencing platform. HLA typing covered class I and class II loci at four-digit resolution. Typing coverage varied by locus: roughly 629-640 donors for A, B, C, DRB1 and DQB1; roughly 560 for DQA1; more than 600 for DPA1; fewer than 480 for DPB1. Roughly 5 DR-DQ haplotypes were handled as single units for association and clustering, since linkage in the cohort was strong. Among roughly 400 genotyped donors of the cohort, an average of approximately 230,000 unique TCR beta nucleotide sequences were sequenced per donor, roughly 18% of them non-productive. Summary of the overall study and its limitations: A later analysis found that HLA-associated TCR beta chains were more clonally expanded and had lower generation probabilities than equally common non-associated chains. Broadly in line with IMGT annotations, most TCR beta V segments showed up in productive rearrangements about 87% or about 30% of the time in an earlier analysis of approximately 600 of the donors. Most TCR sequences were seen in very few donors, while some public TCRs were found in many individuals. A later genetic analysis reported fewer N-insertions in productive TCRs among donors in an Asian-associated ancestry cluster than the approximately 700-donor mean. Strong co-occurrence of HLA alleles, especially DR and DQ, made assigning TCR associations to individual alleles difficult. The authors suggested that the approach could potentially be extended to other disease states and immunological phenotypes. In vitro tests confirmed that a few of the cytomegalovirus-associated TCR beta chains recognize cytomegalovirus antigens. Because counts were too low, seventeen rarely observed V segments, including chromosome 9 orphons, were excluded from the earlier analysis of 587 of the donors. Correlated functional status among segregating V segments might be attributable to linkage disequilibrium, but an unknown experimental factor could not be ruled out. A further reported finding was that TCR beta sequences accurately predicted the HLA-A and HLA-B alleles for most subjects in the first cohort. The 87-base-pair reads could not distinguish some IMGT-functional V segments, including TRBV6-2 and TRBV6-3, so those segments were excluded. In a later analysis, the rate of TCR association differed among HLA loci, with DRB1 alleles having the most associated TCRs and HLA-C alleles having the fewest. The cohort was sequenced for TCR beta chains only, and without alpha or paired-chain data the features that could be detected were limited. Sequencing depth was assumed to be roughly uniform across donors in the presence/absence analyses, though that assumption may not hold. In a later analysis, some 18,000 TCR beta sequences were associated with specific HLA alleles at a false discovery rate of 0.05. According to a later analysis, parvovirus B19, influenza, CMV and Epstein-Barr virus appeared linked to several top co-occurrence clusters. In the study, 164 TCR beta chains were listed as associated with cytomegalovirus. Because HLA typing was missing for some donors at each locus, association tests included only the typed subset. Most CMV-associated TCR beta chains appeared to be HLA-restricted in a later analysis, and the HLA associations seemed to be driven largely by CMV exposure. The classifier was reported to diagnose cytomegalovirus status with high specificity and sensitivity in both the original and validation cohorts. A cluster of highly shared sequence variants was judged likely to be a technical artifact of the sequencing pipeline. For the cohort, immune exposure information was limited to CMV serostatus. A later genetic analysis associated a missense DCLRE1C variant with V-gene and J-gene trimming of TCR beta chains, and an independent cohort replicated the association.

Library prep was done by the immunoSEQ multiplex PCR assay. A mixture of 60 forward primers for TCR Vbeta segments and 13 reverse primers for TCR Jbeta segments was used in the multiplex PCR. Amplification of the CDR3 region of rearranged TCR beta genes was performed with a multiplex PCR assay on genomic DNA. The Illumina HiSeq System was used to sequence the amplified TCR beta libraries as 87-base-pair reads. As for the original processing: In a later analysis, tens of millions of unique TCR beta chains were counted across the 500 to 850 repertoires, and around 11 million of these chains were shared by at least two donors. A nearest-neighbor algorithm error-corrected the raw reads and collapsed the reads into unique sequences, merging closely related sequences to remove PCR and sequencing errors. Alignment of CDR3 sequences to IMGT reference sequences was used to assign V, D and J gene segments. For a sequence to be retained, at least a six-nucleotide match to both a V gene segment and a J gene segment was required. Rearrangements were classified as productive when the CDR3 lacked stop codons and remained in frame with V and J, and all other rearrangements were classified as non-productive. CDR3 was defined by IMGT convention, running from the second conserved V-encoded cysteine to the conserved J-encoded phenylalanine. The earlier analysis of 500 to 750 of the donors excluded any sequence lacking an unambiguous match to a single V gene segment. In an earlier analysis of 587 of the donors, V segments were called functional above 56.7% productive rearrangements and were called segregating when the between-donor standard deviation exceeded 5%. A statistical classification framework was developed to diagnose cytomegalovirus status using the catalog of TCR beta chain sequences. A later analysis assigned V and J genes by comparing TCR nucleotide sequences with IMGT/GENE-DB human TR gene sequences. The TCRdist pipeline was used in a later analysis to assign CDR3 sequences and most-parsimonious VDJ recombination scenarios. In a later analysis, every TCR beta chain was defined by the combination of its CDR3 amino acid sequence and its V-gene family, and reads without a unique V-gene family were dropped. In a later analysis, approximately 640 highly shared, low-generation-probability nucleotide sequences were removed to address suspected cross-contamination and a sequencing artifact. In a later analysis, a clonal expansion index for each public chain was calculated from normalized within-repertoire ranks of inferred template counts. In a later analysis, generation probabilities were computed with a VDJ recombination model fitted to out-of-frame rearrangements, and the resulting probabilities were checked against IGoR. In a later analysis, hypergeometric tests were used to score TCR-TCR, TCR-HLA and TCR-CMV co-occurrence, with a repertoire-size bias correction applied to TCR pairs. To estimate false discovery rates, a later analysis permuted the HLA or CMV assignments 20 times. A later analysis grouped co-occurring TCRs with DBSCAN, adding TCRdist sequence similarity when clustering within HLA-allele-positive subsets. Repertoires with fewer than 30,000 or more than 120,000 public chains, plus five repertoires with anomalous nucleotide sharing, were excluded from co-occurrence clustering. The immuneACCESS repertoire file appears here via TCRdb, limited to in-frame rearrangements. These files lack a portion of the clones; in checked studies, under half of the deficit traces to unresolved V genes, and the cause of the others is not known. That table is the source of V, J and clone size, and D and trimming were worked out from the DNA. Here the sample has roughly 180,000 clones; about 77% occur a single time. In total, the top ten clones hold 4.5% to 7.5% of the sample.

The junction shows trimming of 4 bases on V and 4 bases on J, and the gene matches do not reach 4 bases of it. The CDR3 holds 15 amino acids from the cysteine to the phenylalanine. Kept here is only the CDR3 DNA, which spans 45 bases and is read in frame from base 1. CDR1 and CDR2, looked up from the germline V gene, are SGHDT and YYEEEE. The cohort was made up of around 720 healthy bone marrow donors. Cohort members were all nominally healthy when sampled, although unrecorded immune exposures were likely present. The donor tested CMV seropositive, placing the donor among the approximately 310 seropositive members of the cohort. Each donor provided a peripheral blood sample, and peripheral blood mononuclear cells were used for TCR beta sequencing. Genomic DNA was extracted from the blood cell samples with the Qiagen DNeasy Blood Extraction Kit. In this sample, this clone turned up a few times. Its antigen is currently not known. One base away there is no much larger clone; base qualities are not given.

Recombination linked TRBV5-6 to TRBJ2-2, and 10 junctional nucleotides match TRBD2. Sequenced sample: PBMCs. This TCR came from a woman in her thirties in good health and CMV-seropositive. The sequenced DNA is TGTGCCAGCAGCCGGAGCGGGAGGGGCACCGGGGAGCTGTTTTTT. Its translation reads: CASSRSGRGTGELFF.